This record covers a single TCR beta chain. Its matching antigen is unknown. The CDR3 runs to 12 residues. Trimming removed 5 bases from V and 6 bases from J, with 10 bases in between. From germline, CDR1 is SNHLY and CDR2 FYNNEI. The data were taken from a study of shared clonotypes between healthy human individuals. Study results and limitations: Generally, naive subsets came out with larger estimated richness than memory subsets.

Sequencing used immunoSEQ multiplex PCR; TCRdb keeps in-frame clones, though not all of them. Seen here are approximately 110,000 clones, around 71% observed once, and the top ten hold almost 25%. This TCR was sampled from a woman aged 25 to 39 in good health. The sequenced material came from memory CD8+ T cells sorted from blood. This sample's subset: CD45RO+ cells pooled with CCR7-negative TemRA cells. The chain uses TRBV2 and TRBJ1-1; D gene unclear. The DNA of the CDR3 is TGTGCCAGCAGTCAGCCTACCCCTGAAGCTTTCTTT. Amino acids: CASSQPTPEAFF.